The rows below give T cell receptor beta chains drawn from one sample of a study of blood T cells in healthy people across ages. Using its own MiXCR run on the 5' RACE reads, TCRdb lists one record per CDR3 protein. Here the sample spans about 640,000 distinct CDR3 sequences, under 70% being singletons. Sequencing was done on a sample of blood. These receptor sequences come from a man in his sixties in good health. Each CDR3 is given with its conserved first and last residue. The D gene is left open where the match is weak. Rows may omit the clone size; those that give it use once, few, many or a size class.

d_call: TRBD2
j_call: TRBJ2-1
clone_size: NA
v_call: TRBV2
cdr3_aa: CASTRTSGYNEQFF
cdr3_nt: TGTGCCAGCACCAGGACTAGCGGATACAATGAGCAGTTCTTC

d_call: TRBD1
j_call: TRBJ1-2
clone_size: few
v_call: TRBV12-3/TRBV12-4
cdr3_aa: CASSLGQVFYGYTF
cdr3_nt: TGTGCCAGCAGTTTGGGACAGGTTTTCTATGGCTACACCTTC

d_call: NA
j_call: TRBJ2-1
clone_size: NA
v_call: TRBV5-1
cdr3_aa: CASSPATQGYEQFF
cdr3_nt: TGCGCCAGCAGCCCTGCCACCCAGGGCTATGAGCAGTTCTTC

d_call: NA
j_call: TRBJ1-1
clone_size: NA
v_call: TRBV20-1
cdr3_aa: CSAAQPLLNTEAFF
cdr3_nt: TGCAGTGCTGCACAACCCCTTTTGAACACTGAAGCTTTCTTT

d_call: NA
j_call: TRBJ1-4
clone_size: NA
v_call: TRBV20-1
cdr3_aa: CRRPPGVGGKLFF
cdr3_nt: TGCAGAAGACCTCCAGGGGTAGGAGGAAAACTGTTTTTT

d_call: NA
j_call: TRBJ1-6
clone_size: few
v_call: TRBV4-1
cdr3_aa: CASSQAYRATNSPLHF
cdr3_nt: TGCGCCAGCAGCCAAGCTTACAGGGCCACCAATTCACCCCTCCACTTT

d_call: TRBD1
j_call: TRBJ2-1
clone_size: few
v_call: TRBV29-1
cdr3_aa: CSVEDRGQPSSYNEQFF
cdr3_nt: TGCAGCGTTGAAGACCGGGGACAGCCGAGCTCCTACAATGAGCAGTTCTTC

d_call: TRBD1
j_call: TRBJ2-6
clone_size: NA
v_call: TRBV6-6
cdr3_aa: CASRSGTVAGANVLTF
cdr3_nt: TGTGCCAGCAGGTCCGGGACAGTCGCTGGGGCCAACGTCCTGACTTTC

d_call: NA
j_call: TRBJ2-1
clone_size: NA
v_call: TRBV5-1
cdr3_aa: CASSLSADSYNEQFF
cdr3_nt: TGCGCCAGCAGCTTGTCGGCGGACTCCTACAATGAGCAGTTCTTC

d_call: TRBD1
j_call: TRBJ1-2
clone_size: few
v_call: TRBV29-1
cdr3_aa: CSVERQGQRGYTF
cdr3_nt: TGCAGCGTTGAAAGACAGGGGCAACGGGGCTACACCTTC

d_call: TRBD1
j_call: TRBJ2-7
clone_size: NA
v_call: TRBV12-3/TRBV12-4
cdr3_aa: CASSTPQGEQYF
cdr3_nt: TGTGCCAGCAGCACCCCACAGGGGGAGCAGTACTTC

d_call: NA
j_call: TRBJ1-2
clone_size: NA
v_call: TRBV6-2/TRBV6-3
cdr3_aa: CASSYHDKADGYTF
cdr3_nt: TGTGCCAGCAGTTACCACGACAAGGCCGATGGCTACACCTTC

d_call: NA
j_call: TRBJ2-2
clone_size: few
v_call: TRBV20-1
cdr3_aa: CSARADTGELFF
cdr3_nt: TGCAGTGCTAGGGCTGACACCGGGGAGCTGTTTTTT

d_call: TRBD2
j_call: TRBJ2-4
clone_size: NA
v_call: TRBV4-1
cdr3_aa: CASSQELYSGGAWGIQYF
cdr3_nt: TGCGCCAGCAGCCAAGAATTGTATAGCGGGGGGGCCTGGGGCATTCAGTACTTC

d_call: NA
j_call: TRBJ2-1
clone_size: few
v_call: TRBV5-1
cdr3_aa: CASSWRNEQFF
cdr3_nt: TGCGCCAGCAGCTGGCGCAATGAGCAGTTCTTC

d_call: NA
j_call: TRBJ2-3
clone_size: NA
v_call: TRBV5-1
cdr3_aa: CASSLGIATDTQYF
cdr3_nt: TGCGCCAGCAGCTTGGGGATAGCTACAGATACGCAGTATTTT

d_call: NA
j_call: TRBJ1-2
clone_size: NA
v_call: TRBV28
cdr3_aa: CASSLEYSGYTF
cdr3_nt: TGTGCCAGCAGTTTGGAGTATTCTGGCTACACCTTC

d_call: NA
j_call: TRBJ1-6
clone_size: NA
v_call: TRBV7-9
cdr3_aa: CASSSWGVPPIYNSPLHF
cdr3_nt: TGTGCCAGCAGCTCCTGGGGGGTACCTCCCATCTATAATTCACCCCTCCACTTT

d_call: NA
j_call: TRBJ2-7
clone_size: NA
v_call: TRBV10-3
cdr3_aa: CAIGLAEARYEQYF
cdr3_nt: TGTGCCATCGGCCTGGCGGAGGCCAGGTACGAGCAGTACTTC